This is a list of T cell receptor beta chains from one sample in a study of CD8 T cells in Susac syndrome. TCRdb re-analysed the immunoSEQ multiplex PCR reads in MiXCR, keeping a single row per CDR3 protein. Here the sample spans some 300,000 distinct CDR3 sequences, approximately 89% being singletons. Sequencing used CD8+ T cells from PBMCs. These receptors all come from a human donor with multiple sclerosis. Each CDR3 is given with its conserved first and last residue. The order of the fields is clone size, J gene, V gene, D gene, CDR3 DNA, CDR3 protein. D genes are given only for firm matches. Some rows mark clone size as missing; the rest say once, few, many or name a class of expanded clone.

size: -
J: TRBJ2-1
V: TRBV28
D: -
DNA: TGTGCCAGCAGTATTAGGTCCCACAATGAGCAGTTCTTC
CDR3: CASSIRSHNEQFF

size: -
J: TRBJ1-4
V: TRBV10-3
D: -
DNA: TGTGCCATCAGTGACGTCGGCAGCACTGAAAAACTGTTTTTT
CDR3: CAISDVGSTEKLFF

size: -
J: TRBJ2-7
V: TRBV6-2/TRBV6-3
D: -
DNA: TGTGCCAGCAGCAACCTACTAGGAGGCACCTACGAGCAGTACTTC
CDR3: CASSNLLGGTYEQYF

size: -
J: TRBJ2-2
V: TRBV20-1
D: TRBD1
DNA: TGCAGTGCTGATGACAGGGCAAACACCGGGGAGCTGTTTTTT
CDR3: CSADDRANTGELFF

size: -
J: TRBJ2-1
V: TRBV30
D: TRBD1
DNA: TGTGCCTGGAGTGCGACAGGGGGTGAGCAGTTCTTC
CDR3: CAWSATGGEQFF

size: -
J: TRBJ2-1
V: TRBV6-2/TRBV6-3
D: -
DNA: TGTGCCAGCAGTTACTTGGGGGGGGCCGCCTACAATGAGCAGTTCTTC
CDR3: CASSYLGGAAYNEQFF

size: -
J: TRBJ2-1
V: TRBV6-6
D: TRBD2
DNA: TGTGCCAGCGGGGGCGGGAGGACCAATGAGCAGTTCTTC
CDR3: CASGGGRTNEQFF

size: -
J: TRBJ1-2
V: TRBV4-3
D: TRBD1
DNA: TGCGCCAGCAGCCAAGATAGGACAGGGGGCGATTACGCTAACTATGGCTACACCTTC
CDR3: CASSQDRTGGDYANYGYTF

size: -
J: TRBJ2-5
V: TRBV7-9
D: TRBD1
DNA: TGTGCCAGCAGCTTCCAACAGGGGGTGCAAGAGACCCAGTACTTC
CDR3: CASSFQQGVQETQYF

size: -
J: TRBJ2-7
V: TRBV7-9
D: -
DNA: TGTGCCAGCAGCTTAGCGCTGTCACACTACGAGCAGTACTTC
CDR3: CASSLALSHYEQYF

size: once
J: TRBJ1-1
V: TRBV5-6
D: -
DNA: TGTGCCAGCAGCACCGCGGGGGGAACTGAAGCTTTCTTT
CDR3: CASSTAGGTEAFF